The 26 T cell receptor beta chains reported below all come from one sample, sequenced in a study of breast tumors, draining lymph nodes, adjacent tissues. TCRdb independently ran MiXCR on the multiplex PCR reads; one entry per CDR3 protein. The data hold around 130,000 distinct CDR3 sequences, with 21% observed a single time. Samples came from axillary lymph nodes draining the breast cancer. Sample: axillary lymph node tissue. Receptors were obtained from a female donor with breast cancer. Some clones in this sample may be carry-over from other donors' samples.

This clonotype appeared many times. This chain uses TRBV7-9 with TRBJ2-3; 12 bases fit TRBD2. The germline V gene has CDR1 SEHNR and CDR2 FQNEAQ (reference sequence). Trimming took 0 bases from V and 0 from J; bases not matched to a gene: 7. CDR3 length equals 19 residues. In nucleotides, the CDR3 is TGTGCCAGCAGCTTAGCTCTAGCGGGAGGGCAATCAAGCACAGATACGCAGTATTTT. Its translation is CASSLALAGGQSSTDTQYF.

This clonotype was detected ten times or more. The chain has TRBV5-1 and TRBJ2-1, with D perhaps being TRBD1 or TRBD2 (5 bases each). This CDR3 comprises 13 residues. Germline CDR1 reads SGHRS; CDR2 reads YFSETQ. Trimming removed 0 bases from V and 7 bases from J, with 8 bases in between. CDR3 coding DNA: TGCGCCAGCAGCTTGGAGGGGAGAAATGAGCAGTTCTTC. The encoded protein is CASSLEGRNEQFF.

In its sample, this clonotype was seen many times. The chain carries TRBV4-2 and TRBJ2-5; TRBD1 is a possible D gene (5 bases). V lost 1 base and J 2 bases, leaving 11 bases between the germline ends. In germline, CDR1 is LGHNA, CDR2 YNFKEQ. The CDR3 totals 15 residues. The CDR3 DNA is TGTGCCAGCAGCCAAGGGGGCAAAGGGCAAGAGACCCAGTACTTC. It encodes CASSQGGKGQETQYF.

This rearrangement joins TRBV4-1 to TRBJ2-1, with 7 bases that match TRBD1. Germline CDR1 reads MGHRA; CDR2 reads YSYEKL. CDR3 length equals 16 residues. J gave up 5 bases and V 2 bases, and 9 bases lay outside the gene matches. This chain's CDR3 is CASSQPARDRHNEQFF. In nucleotides, the CDR3 is TGCGCCAGCAGCCAACCAGCCCGGGACAGACACAATGAGCAGTTCTTC.

In this sample, this clonotype turned up many times. The chain combines TRBV7-9 with TRBJ2-7; 8 nucleotides align to TRBD1. V lost 5 bases and J lost 6; bases outside the gene matches: 6. The CDR3 runs to 13 residues. Germline CDR1 is SEHNR and CDR2 is FQNEAQ (reference sequence). CDR3 region: CASSGGTGAEQYF. DNA for the CDR3: TGTGCCAGCAGCGGGGGGACAGGCGCCGAGCAGTACTTC.

In the case of this clonotype: A much larger clone sits a single nucleotide away, making a read error possible. V and J are TRBV20-1 and TRBJ2-1; 7 bases are a match to TRBD2. The CDR3 runs 17 residues. The germline CDR1 and CDR2 sequences are DFQATT and SNEGSKA (reference sequence). CDR3 in DNA: TGCAGTGCTAGAGATTGGCGCGGGACTACCCCCTACAGTGAGCAGTTCTTC. Translated: CSARDWRGTTPYSEQFF.

This rearrangement joins TRBV28 to TRBJ1-6; D remains ambiguous. Deletions cut 5 bases from V and 5 bases from J, with 4 bases between. Germline CDR1 and CDR2: MDHEN and SYDVKM. This CDR3 comprises 12 residues. The CDR3 spells CASSGDNSPLHF. DNA for the CDR3: TGTGCCAGCAGTGGAGATAATTCACCCCTCCACTTT.

At least ten counts were recorded for this clonotype. The genes are TRBV2 and TRBJ2-2; 11 nucleotides align to TRBD2. Germline V gives CDR1 SNHLY, CDR2 FYNNEI. With 0 bases clipped from V and 6 bases from J, the junction kept 0 bases outside the gene matches. CDR3 length: 15 residues. The CDR3 DNA reads as TGTGCCAGCAGTGAAGCACTAGCGGGAGCCGGGGAGCTGTTTTTT. It yields the protein CASSEALAGAGELFF.

This clonotype was recorded at least ten times. The chain combines TRBV11-2 with TRBJ2-2; a weak D match, TRBD1 (6 bases). Germline CDR1 reads SGHAT; CDR2 reads FQNNGV. V lost 3 bases, J lost 5 bases, and 10 bases lay in between. This CDR3 contains 14 residues. This CDR3 is CASSFLTGTGELFF. The DNA of the CDR3 is TGTGCCAGCAGCTTTCTAACAGGGACCGGGGAGCTGTTTTTT.

Worth noting for this clonotype: A clone one base away is much larger, so this may be a read error. The rearrangement joins TRBV10-3 to TRBJ1-5, with D uncertain. Trimming shortened V by 2 bases and J by 5 bases, and 16 bases separated the two germline ends. The CDR3 is 16 amino acids. CDR1 is ENHRY, CDR2 SYGVKD, per germline. The CDR3 protein is CAISEKGYADHQPQHF. The CDR3 nucleotides are TGTGCCATCAGTGAGAAAGGATACGCGGATCATCAGCCCCAGCATTTT.

This clonotype occurred many times. The chain has TRBV24-1 and TRBJ2-1; no clear D. This CDR3 has 15 residues. CDR1 KGHDR and CDR2 SFDVKD come from the germline V gene. Trimming shortened V by 6 bases and J by 6 bases, and 17 bases separated the two germline ends. The CDR3 reads CATSRNTAPTNEQFF. Written as DNA, the CDR3 is TGTGCCACCAGTCGGAACACAGCCCCTACCAATGAGCAGTTCTTC.

This clonotype was seen repeatedly, ten times or more. This rearrangement joins TRBV2 to TRBJ2-1; D ambiguous. The germline V and J ends were trimmed by 3 bases and 1 base, with 19 bases remaining between them. Germline CDR1 reads SNHLY; CDR2 reads FYNNEI. The CDR3 spans 18 residues. DNA of the CDR3: TGTGCCAGCAGTGATCTTCGCCCAAAAGAAGGATCCTACAATGAGCAGTTCTTC. Translation gives CASSDLRPKEGSYNEQFF.

The sample holds many counts of this clonotype. This rearrangement joins TRBV10-3 to TRBJ2-2, with a tentative D call TRBD2 (6 bases). Per germline, CDR1 ENHRY and CDR2 SYGVKD. This CDR3 spans 17 amino acids. The ends were cut back, 2 bases at V and 6 bases at J, with 19 bases in the middle. CDR3 DNA: TGTGCCATCAGTGAGACTAGCCATCTCAGTAACGCCGGGGAGCTGTTTTTT. Translation: CAISETSHLSNAGELFF.

This clonotype is medium-sized. The V call is TRBV5-1, the J call TRBJ1-2; 9 bases agree with TRBD1. CDR1 and CDR2 (germline): SGHRS, YFSETQ. Trimming at V came to 7 bases and at J to 2 bases, leaving 3 bases not matched to a gene. The CDR3 runs 13 residues. The CDR3: CASGTGPNYGYTF. The CDR3, as DNA: TGCGCCAGCGGGACAGGGCCGAACTATGGCTACACCTTC.

On this clonotype: This may be a read error: a much more frequent sequence differs by one nucleotide. The chain is built from TRBV3-1 and TRBJ2-1; 8 nucleotides align to TRBD2. Germline V gives CDR1 LGHDT, CDR2 YNNKEL (reference sequence). CDR3 length: 19 amino acids. DNA for the CDR3: TGTGCCGGCAGCCAAGATGGCCGGGGGTTTAGCGGGATCTACAATGAGCAGTTCTTC. Amino acid sequence: CAGSQDGRGFSGIYNEQFF.

This clonotype appeared many times. The chain is built from TRBV5-1 and TRBJ1-6; 7 bases are a match to TRBD1. The CDR3 is 14 residues long. Germline V CDR1 and CDR2: SGHRS, YFSETQ. V trimming: 1 base; J trimming: 7 bases; junction bases outside the gene matches: 2. CDR3 region: CASSLTGANSPLHF. The CDR3 DNA reads TGCGCCAGCAGCTTGACAGGGGCGAATTCACCCCTCCACTTT.

This clonotype was seen only once. This clone may be a read error of a much larger clone one base away. This chain links TRBV4-2 with TRBJ2-5, with 7 bases that match TRBD2. CDR3 size: 16 residues. CDR1 LGHNA and CDR2 YNFKEQ come from the germline V gene. The DNA for the CDR3 is TGTGCCAGCAGCCAAGTGGGGGGAGGGCCCTCGGAGACCCAGTGCTTC. It specifies CASSQVGGGPSETQCF.

This clonotype came up many times. The rearrangement links TRBV6-5 to TRBJ2-1, with D uncertain. The CDR3 is 18 residues long. Germline CDR1 MNHEY, CDR2 SVGAGI. The V and J ends lost 5 bases and 0 bases respectively, with 20 bases between them. CDR3 in amino acids: CASSLTSGVSSSYNEQFF. The DNA for the CDR3 is TGTGCCAGCAGTCTGACATCTGGGGTATCCAGCTCCTACAATGAGCAGTTCTTC.

This clonotype was detected ten times or more. This chain joins TRBV5-8 and TRBJ2-7; 11 nucleotides agree with TRBD2. The V segment lost 4 bases and the J segment 6 bases; nucleotides outside the gene matches: 9. Germline loops: CDR1 SGHTS, CDR2 YDEGEE. The length of the CDR3 is 15 residues. The CDR3 loop reads CASSLVLGTSGEQYF. The CDR3 DNA is TGTGCCAGCAGCCTGGTCCTAGGGACTAGCGGCGAGCAGTACTTC.

This clonotype was found once. A read error is likely, as this CDR3 ends without the conserved phenylalanine or tryptophan. The chain employs TRBV20-1 and TRBJ2-7, with D maybe TRBD2 (6 bases). The CDR3 length is 15 residues. Germline lookup yields CDR1 DFQATT and CDR2 SNEGSKA (reference sequence). Trimming took 5 bases from V and 0 from J, leaving 17 bases between them. In nucleotides, the CDR3 is TGCAGTGCTGAACAACGGGACGGGAGCTCCTACGAGCAGTACCTC. This encodes CSAEQRDGSSYEQYL.

This clonotype appeared many times. The chain has TRBV18 and TRBJ2-3; 7 bases match TRBD1. Losses at the gene ends were 6 bases for V and 2 bases for J; bases not matched to a gene: 5. The CDR3 has 14 amino acids. Germline V gives CDR1 KGHSH, CDR2 LQKENI. The CDR3 reads CASSSTGNTDTQYF. The CDR3, as DNA: TGTGCCAGCTCCTCGACAGGGAACACAGATACGCAGTATTTT.

Ten or more counts support this clonotype. This rearrangement joins TRBV19 to TRBJ1-2; no clear D. Looked up from germline, CDR1 is LNHDA and CDR2 is SQIVND (reference sequence). Trimming took 4 bases from V and 6 from J, leaving 15 bases between them. CDR3 length: 14 residues. CDR3 sequence (DNA): TGTGCCAGTAGTACAGAAGGACTCGTCCATGGCTACACCTTC. Its protein product is CASSTEGLVHGYTF.

This clonotype was observed a handful of times. V usage is TRBV28 and J usage is TRBJ2-1; D not resolved. The V end was cut by 5 bases, the J end by 8 bases, with 10 bases between. CDR1 is MDHEN and CDR2 is SYDVKM in the germline V gene. The CDR3 sequence is 12 residues long. The CDR3 nucleotides are TGTGCCAGCAGTGCCTTCATGGATGAGCAGTTCTTC. It specifies CASSAFMDEQFF.

This clonotype was counted only a few times. Here the CDR3 reads CASSSVGDRPDEQFF. For the CDR3, the DNA is TGTGCCAGCAGTTCGGTTGGGGATAGACCGGATGAGCAGTTCTTC. This chain joins TRBV28 and TRBJ2-1, with D unclear. The V end lost 4 bases, the J end lost 8 bases, and 18 bases lay between the germline ends. Per germline, CDR1 MDHEN and CDR2 SYDVKM. CDR3 length equals 15 residues. Full variable domain (outside the CDR3, taken from reference TRBV28 and TRBJ2-1): DVKVTQSSRYLVKRTGEKVFLECVQDMDHENMFWYRQDPGLGLRLIYFSYDVKMKEKGDIPEGYSVSREKKERFSLILESASTNQTSMYLCASSSVGDRPDEQFFGPGTRLTVL.

This clonotype was recorded many times. The gene calls are TRBV19 and TRBJ2-2; 9 nucleotides line up with TRBD2. This CDR3 comprises 16 residues. V was pared by 6 bases and J by 3 bases, with 8 bases of the junction left unmatched. CDR1 LNHDA and CDR2 SQIVND come from the germline V gene (reference sequence). The CDR3 DNA follows: TGTGCCAGTAGGGGTAGCGGGAGTATTGACACCGGGGAGCTGTTTTTT. Encoded protein: CASRGSGSIDTGELFF.

This clonotype came up many times. The chain's CDR3 is CASSYSGAYGYTF. The DNA for the CDR3 is TGTGCCAGCAGTTACTCTGGTGCCTATGGCTACACCTTC. This chain uses TRBV6-2 or TRBV6-3 with TRBJ1-2; D gene ambiguous. V dropped 0 bases and J dropped 4 bases, with 6 bases sitting between them. The CDR3 covers 13 residues. Germline assignment: CDR1 MNHEY and CDR2 SVGEGT.